This TCR beta chain was documented in a study of CD4 T cells in relation to SARS-CoV-2 and coronaviruses. Study-wide context: TCR beta CDR3s were sequenced after approximately 9-day antigen culture of PBMCs. Study observations and caveats: Crossreactivity was assessed only for spike protein, not other viral proteins.

Unexposed donor CD4+ T cells date from about 2011-2018, before the COVID-19 pandemic. The cells were cultured for under twelve days before CD4+ T cells were isolated. With regard to this clone: The antigen is undetermined.

The table came from immunoSEQ multiplex PCR; TCRdb's copy has only in-frame clones and leaves some out. The data hold tens of thousands of clones, with less than 85% observed a single time. The specimen sequenced was CD4+ T cells from PBMCs, cultured in vitro. The receptor's source is a human donor in good health.

This CDR3 is CASSDPTGEAFF. The CDR3 DNA is TGTGCCAGCAGTGACCCGACAGGGGAAGCTTTCTTT. The V gene is TRBV2, the J gene TRBJ1-1; 7 nucleotides align to TRBD1. The trim removed 3 bases at V and 8 bases at J, leaving 3 bases unmatched. The CDR3 runs 12 residues. CDR1 and CDR2 (germline): SNHLY, FYNNEI. Together with reference TRBV2 and TRBJ1-1, the CDR3 gives the full variable domain: EPEVTQTPSHQVTQMGQEVILRCVPISNHLYFYWYRQILGQKVEFLVSFYNNEISEKSEIFDDQFSVERPDGSNFTLKIRSTKLEDSAMYFCASSDPTGEAFFGQGTRLTVV.